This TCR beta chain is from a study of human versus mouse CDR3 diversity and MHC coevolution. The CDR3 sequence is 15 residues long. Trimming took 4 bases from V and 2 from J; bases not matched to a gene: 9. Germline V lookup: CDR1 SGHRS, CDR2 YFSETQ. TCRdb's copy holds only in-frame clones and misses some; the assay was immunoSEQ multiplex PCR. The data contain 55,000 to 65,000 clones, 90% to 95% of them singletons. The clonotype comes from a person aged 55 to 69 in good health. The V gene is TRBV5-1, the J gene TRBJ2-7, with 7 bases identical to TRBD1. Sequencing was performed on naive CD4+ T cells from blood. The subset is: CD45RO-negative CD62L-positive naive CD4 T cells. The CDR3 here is CASSKYRGDAYEQYF. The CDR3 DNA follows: TGCGCCAGCAGCAAATACAGGGGTGATGCCTACGAGCAGTACTTC.